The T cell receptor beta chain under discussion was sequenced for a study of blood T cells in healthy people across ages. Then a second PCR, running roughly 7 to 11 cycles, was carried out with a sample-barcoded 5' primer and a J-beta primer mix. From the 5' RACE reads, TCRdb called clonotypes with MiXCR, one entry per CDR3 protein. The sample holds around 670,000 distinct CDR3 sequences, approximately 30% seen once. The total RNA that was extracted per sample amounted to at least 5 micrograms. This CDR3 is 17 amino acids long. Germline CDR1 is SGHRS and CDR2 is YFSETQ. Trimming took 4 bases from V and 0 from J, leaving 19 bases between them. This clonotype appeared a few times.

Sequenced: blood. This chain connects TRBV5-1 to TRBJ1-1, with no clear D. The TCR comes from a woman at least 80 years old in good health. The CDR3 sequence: CASSRKVDAYVNTEAFF. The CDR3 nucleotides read TGCGCCAGCAGCCGGAAGGTAGACGCATACGTGAACACTGAAGCTTTCTTT.